This T cell receptor beta chain was captured in a study of T-cell memory formation after mild COVID-19. Study overall: Clusters of TCRs were largely donor specific. Study-wide results and limits: The pre-infection memory compartment contained some responding clones, suggesting cross-reactive memory joined. The study found balanced CD4/CD8 in clones contracting day 15 to 85 and a CD4+ lean in later expanders. Largely, contracting CD4+ clones fell within CM and EM, and contracting CD8+ clones within EMRA.

TCRdb fed the 5' RACE reads into MiXCR, producing one record per CDR3 protein. The repertoire holds roughly 550,000 distinct CDR3 sequences, with roughly 20% as singletons. CDR1 and CDR2 (germline): SGHTA, FQGNSA. This CDR3 region has 15 residues. Trimming removed 3 bases from V and 5 bases from J, with 14 bases in between. About this clonotype: Its target is unknown.

The sample comprised PBMCs or a T cell subset sorted from them (not recorded which). This chain links TRBV7-2 with TRBJ2-1, with D perhaps being TRBD1 or TRBD2 (6 bases each). This receptor was obtained from an adult woman who had mild COVID-19 (a few samples of this study predate the infection). Cell type and time point are not known. As DNA, the CDR3 is TGTGCCAGCAGCTTGGGCCGGGGGCGACACAATGAGCAGTTCTTC. Translated: CASSLGRGRHNEQFF.